The present T cell receptor (beta chain) was sequenced within a study of T cell repertoires in cytomegalovirus infection (dated 2019 in TCRdb). A note on the overall study: Alongside well-studied HLA-B-restricted epitopes, the peptide stimulations were aimed at recently identified HLA-C-restricted CMV epitopes, whose presentation resists viral immunomodulation. Because public TCR beta signatures pointed to carriage of CMV infection together with the matching HLA type, the HLA type of each donor mattered for the analysis.

The sample's treatment or condition label is to be understood as: in vitro stimulation with specific CMV peptide epitopes to enrich CMV-specific T cells. The trim is 3 bases for V and 1 base for J, with a gap of 12 bases between the germline ends. The CDR3 numbers 15 residues from cysteine through phenylalanine. Solely the CDR3 DNA is kept, with 45 bases framed from the first base. The germline V gene (reference sequence) specifies LNHDA as CDR1 and SQIVND as CDR2. Sequencer: Illumina HiSeq 1500. The raw public data were reprocessed by TCRdb itself: fastp quality trimming at Q25, MiXCR clonotype calling, in-frame beta chains only. Entries that share a CDR3 protein sequence are merged under the most common genes and DNA. In all, the sample holds 830,000 or so distinct CDR3 sequences, and over 25% of those were seen once. Under 15% of the sample lies in the top ten. The paper as a whole reports these results and caveats: Carriers of CMV infection plus the relevant HLA type were discriminated by the cumulative frequency of public TCR beta family members in the study cohort and in an independent roughly 340-donor cohort. The ex vivo response was dominated by HLA-C-restricted CMV-specific TCR beta clonotypes, and the single most frequent clonotype in two of eight donors was supplied by these HLA-C-restricted clonotypes.

This clonotype was found a few times. Which antigen it targets is not known. No much larger clone exists at a distance of one base, and base qualities are not known. Sequencing used cultured CD8+ T cells from PBMCs, obtained from culture after CMV antigen stimulation. Recombination joined TRBV19 with TRBJ1-1; 5 matching bases give a weak D call of TRBD1. This receptor was taken from a human donor in good health (CMV status not recorded). Some clones in this sample may be carry-over from other donors' samples. Here the CDR3 is given as CASSIRGTRNTEAFF. At the DNA level, the sequence is TGTGCCAGTAGTATTCGCGGGACGAGGAACACTGAAGCTTTCTTT.